Listed below are T cell receptor beta chains from one sample, sequenced in a study of T cell responses to AZD1222 COVID-19 vaccine. The protocol was immunoSEQ multiplex PCR, while the TCRdb copy is restricted to in-frame clones and leaves out a portion. This sample carries about 190,000 clones, around 93% of them seen once, and the ten largest clones take roughly 8.4%. The source material was peripheral blood, sampled on day 0 of AZD1222 vaccination. The receptor source for this set is an adult in good health. Each CDR3 is given with its conserved first and last residue. D genes are given only for firm matches. Some rows mark clone size as missing; the rest say once, few, many or name a class of expanded clone.

NA | NA | TRBJ1-4 | TRBV2 | TGTGCCAGCAGTGAAGCAGGAGAAAAACTGTTTTTT | CASSEAGEKLFF
NA | TRBD2 | TRBJ2-2 | TRBV7-2 | TGTGCCAGCAGCTTGGGGGGGAGCAACACCGGGGAGCTGTTTTTT | CASSLGGSNTGELFF
NA | TRBD2 | TRBJ2-3 | TRBV5-4 | TGTGCCAGCAGCCACGGACTAGCGGACACAGATACGCAGTATTTT | CASSHGLADTDTQYF
few | TRBD1 | TRBJ2-5 | TRBV5-1 | TGCGCCAGCAGCTTGGCCGGGACAGGGCGCGAGACCCAGTACTTC | CASSLAGTGRETQYF
NA | NA | TRBJ1-3 | TRBV9 | TGTGCCAGCAGCGGCGACATGGGTGGAAACACCATATATTTT | CASSGDMGGNTIYF
NA | NA | TRBJ1-1 | TRBV30 | TGTGCCTGGAACCCCCAACCCGTGTCTGAAGCTTTCTTT | CAWNPQPVSEAFF
NA | NA | TRBJ2-7 | TRBV5-1 | TGCGCCAGCAGCTTGGTGGGGGACTCTTTCTACGAGCAGTACTTC | CASSLVGDSFYEQYF
NA | NA | TRBJ1-2 | TRBV27 | TGTGCCAGCAGCTCACAGGGAATTAGGGGCTACACCTTC | CASSSQGIRGYTF
NA | NA | TRBJ2-2 | TRBV6-4 | TGTGCCAGCAGTGACTCGGCTACCGGGGAGCTGTTTTTT | CASSDSATGELFF
NA | TRBD1 | TRBJ1-5 | TRBV23-1 | TGCGCCAGCAGTCGTGCCGGGACAGGGCTACAATCCCAGCCTCAGCCCCAGCATTTT | CASSRAGTGLQSQPQPQHF
NA | TRBD2 | TRBJ2-5 | TRBV24-1 | TGTGCCACCAGTGCAGGGACTAGCGGGAGTTCTAGTGAGACCCAGTACTTC | CATSAGTSGSSSETQYF
NA | TRBD1 | TRBJ1-2 | TRBV30 | TGTGCCTGGAACGACAGGGGGGGAGGCTACACCTTC | CAWNDRGGGYTF
NA | NA | TRBJ1-1 | TRBV19 | TGTGCCAGTAGTACCCGACTCCGGATGAACACTGAAGCTTTCTTT | CASSTRLRMNTEAFF
NA | NA | TRBJ2-7 | TRBV28 | TGTGCCAGCAGTTTAAGTTTCCGAAAAGAGCAGTACTTC | CASSLSFRKEQYF
NA | NA | TRBJ2-3 | TRBV3-1/TRBV3-2 | TGTGCCAGCAGCCTATGGGCAGATACGCAGTATTTT | CASSLWADTQYF
NA | TRBD1 | TRBJ2-7 | TRBV6-1 | TGTGCCAGCAGTGTACTCCTAGGACAGGGTTCCCACGAGCAGTACTTC | CASSVLLGQGSHEQYF
NA | NA | TRBJ2-7 | TRBV6-5 | TGTGCCAGCAGAGCACAGGTCCCCTACGAGCAGTACTTC | CASRAQVPYEQYF
NA | NA | TRBJ1-1 | TRBV7-6 | TGTGCCAGCAGCTTGGGTGGTGGGAACACTGAAGCTTTCTTT | CASSLGGGNTEAFF